The 19 T cell receptor beta chains listed next were all sequenced from one sample in a study of cytomegalovirus exposure and HLA in healthy donors. PCR involved 60 Vbeta and 13 Jbeta primers. TCRdb's copy holds only in-frame clones and misses some; the assay was immunoSEQ multiplex PCR. Seen here are roughly 100,000 clones, 60% to 85% observed once, and the top ten hold roughly 4.9%. The source material was PBMCs. The origin of the receptors is a female donor in good health and CMV-seropositive.

This chain joins TRBV5-1 and TRBJ1-6; 7 nucleotides align to TRBD1. Germline V gene lookup returns CDR1 SGHRS and CDR2 YFSETQ. Trimming took 4 bases from V and 5 from J; bases not matched to a gene: 6. The length of the CDR3 is 15 residues. The CDR3 is CASSPTTGNNSPLHF. The CDR3 DNA reads as TGCGCCAGCAGCCCGACGACAGGGAATAATTCACCCCTCCACTTT.

This clone appeared once. V is TRBV7-9 and J is TRBJ1-1; 8 bases are a match to TRBD1. This CDR3 comprises 15 residues. Germline assignment: CDR1 SEHNR and CDR2 FQNEAQ (reference sequence). The J segment lost 7 bases and the V segment lost 5 bases, leaving 12 bases of the junction unmatched. CDR3: CASSNILLTGGEAFF. The CDR3 DNA reads as TGTGCCAGCAGCAACATACTACTTACAGGGGGTGAAGCTTTCTTT.

The chain uses TRBV2 and TRBJ1-5; D perhaps matches TRBD1 (5 bases). This CDR3 is built from 15 residues. V was cut by 5 bases and J by 1 base, with 12 bases left in between. The germline V gene encodes CDR1 SNHLY and CDR2 FYNNEI. Here the CDR3 DNA reads TGTGCCAGCAGTCCCGGGACTGGGAGCAATCAGCCCCAGCATTTT. Encoded protein: CASSPGTGSNQPQHF.

This CDR3 is CASSQDLAGGFTGANVLTF. The CDR3 DNA reads TGTGCCAGCAGCCAAGATCTAGCGGGGGGGTTTACGGGGGCCAACGTCCTGACTTTC. The V call is TRBV4-2, the J call TRBJ2-6; 12 nucleotides align to TRBD2. V lost 0 bases, J lost 4 bases, and 7 bases stayed unmatched. The CDR3 runs 19 residues. Germline V gene lookup returns CDR1 LGHNA and CDR2 YNFKEQ.

The chain links TRBV5-1 to TRBJ2-7; TRBD1 aligns across 7 bases. The junction had 9 bases not matched to a gene; V was cut back by 4 bases and J by 2 bases. Germline V CDR1 and CDR2: SGHRS, YFSETQ. The CDR3 contains 15 residues. The CDR3 spells CASSPRQGPAYEQYF. The CDR3 DNA follows: TGCGCCAGCAGCCCACGACAGGGACCAGCCTACGAGCAGTACTTC.

The gene calls are TRBV4-2 and TRBJ1-2; tentative D call: TRBD1 (6 bases). The CDR3 loop spans 15 amino acids. CDR1 and CDR2 from the germline V gene are LGHNA and YNFKEQ. V lost 1 base to trimming and J lost 0 bases, with 9 bases between them. The CDR3 region has the DNA TGTGCCAGCAGCCAAGCACAGGGATCTAACTATGGCTACACCTTC. Protein sequence: CASSQAQGSNYGYTF.

V and J are TRBV6-6 and TRBJ2-7; tentative D call: TRBD1 (6 bases). In germline, CDR1 is MNHNY, CDR2 SVGAGI (reference sequence). V was pared by 4 bases and J by 5 bases, with 9 bases between. The CDR3 totals 12 residues. CDR3 region: CASSSRGDEQYF. In DNA form, the CDR3 reads TGTGCCAGCAGTTCCAGGGGCGACGAGCAGTACTTC.

The chain carries TRBV2 and TRBJ1-1, with 10 nucleotides matching TRBD1. With V trimmed by 2 bases and J by 7 bases, 13 bases remained unmatched. The CDR3 sequence is 17 residues long. CDR1 and CDR2 from the germline V gene are SNHLY and FYNNEI. CDR3 sequence: CASSENFPPTGGVEAFF. The CDR3 DNA reads as TGTGCCAGCAGTGAAAATTTCCCCCCGACAGGGGGCGTTGAAGCTTTCTTT. Full variable domain (missing parts from reference TRBV2 and TRBJ1-1): EPEVTQTPSHQVTQMGQEVILRCVPISNHLYFYWYRQILGQKVEFLVSFYNNEISEKSEIFDDQFSVERPDGSNFTLKIRSTKLEDSAMYFCASSENFPPTGGVEAFFGQGTRLTVV.

The chain has TRBV6-1 and TRBJ1-1; no definite D call. This CDR3 comprises 14 residues. Germline CDR1 is MNHNS and CDR2 is SASEGT. V lost 8 bases and J lost 1, with 14 bases in between. The CDR3 spells CASGESKSNTEAFF. In nucleotides, the CDR3 is TGTGCCAGCGGAGAGTCTAAATCGAACACTGAAGCTTTCTTT.

This sequence joins TRBV28 and TRBJ2-7; perhaps TRBD2 as D (5 bases). The CDR3 is 15 residues long. The germline V and J ends were trimmed by 7 bases and 4 bases, with 20 bases remaining between them. The germline V gene has CDR1 MDHEN and CDR2 SYDVKM. The CDR3 is CASTPPSGSFYEQYF. CDR3 DNA sequence: TGTGCCAGCACCCCCCCCAGCGGCTCCTTTTACGAGCAGTACTTC.

The rearrangement links TRBV12-5 to TRBJ2-1; 9 nucleotides agree with TRBD2. Germline lookup yields CDR1 LGHNT and CDR2 FRNRAP. With V trimmed by 4 bases and J by 7 bases, 5 bases remained unmatched. The CDR3 is 14 residues long. For the CDR3, the DNA is TGTGCTAGTGGTTACCGGACTAGCGTAAATGAGCAGTTCTTC. Its protein is CASGYRTSVNEQFF.

This rearrangement joins TRBV7-3 to TRBJ2-3; 10 bases agree with TRBD2. Per germline, CDR1 SGHTA and CDR2 FQGTGA. The ends lost 6 bases at V and 1 base at J; junction bases unmatched: 4. This CDR3 has 15 residues. As DNA, the CDR3 is TGTGCCAGCAGAAAGCTAGCGGGGGGCACAGATACGCAGTATTTT. Amino acids: CASRKLAGGTDTQYF.

The rearrangement links TRBV7-8 to TRBJ2-1; D is possibly TRBD2 (6 bases). V was shortened by 4 bases and J by 1 base, with 11 bases between the two germline ends. Germline V gene sequence: CDR1 SGHVS, CDR2 FQNEAQ. The CDR3 extends over 15 amino acids. CDR3 sequence: CASSSRETSYNEQFF. The CDR3 DNA reads TGTGCCAGCAGCTCCCGGGAGACATCCTACAATGAGCAGTTCTTC.

The rearrangement uses TRBV28 and TRBJ2-7, with D hard to call. The CDR3 has 12 residues. Trimming shortened V by 6 bases and J by 1 base, and 7 bases separated the two germline ends. Germline assignment: CDR1 MDHEN and CDR2 SYDVKM. The CDR3 spells CASSGGSYEQYF. The DNA of the CDR3 is TGTGCCAGCAGCGGCGGATCCTACGAGCAGTACTTC.

This chain links TRBV9 with TRBJ2-2, with D unresolved. The germline CDR1 and CDR2 sequences are SGDLS and YYNGEE. The germline V and J ends were trimmed by 0 bases and 0 bases, with 9 bases remaining between them. CDR3 size: 16 residues. CDR3 sequence (DNA): TGTGCCAGCAGCGTAGGCGATTCCACGAACACCGGGGAGCTGTTTTTT. This sequence encodes CASSVGDSTNTGELFF.

The rearrangement uses TRBV30 and TRBJ1-3; D uncertain. Germline CDR1 is GTSNPN and CDR2 is SVGIG (reference sequence). The CDR3 length is 17 residues. The V and J ends lost 0 bases and 0 bases respectively, with 15 bases between them. Here the CDR3 DNA reads TGTGCCTGGAGTGTATGGAGCGGACTCTACTCTGGAAACACCATATATTTT. Its translation: CAWSVWSGLYSGNTIYF.

The J gene is TRBJ1-2, the V gene TRBV9; D might be TRBD1 (5 bases). Trimming shortened V by 1 base and J by 5 bases, and 9 bases separated the two germline ends. Germline CDR1 reads SGDLS; CDR2 reads YYNGEE. The CDR3 covers 13 residues. This chain's CDR3 is CASSVYRGYGYTF. The CDR3 nucleotides read TGTGCCAGCAGCGTATATCGGGGGTATGGCTACACCTTC.

This clone showed up just once. V and J are TRBV10-1 and TRBJ2-7; 9 nucleotides match TRBD2. The CDR3 has 15 amino acids. Trimming at V came to 3 bases and at J to 7 bases, leaving 10 bases not matched to a gene. CDR1 is WNHNN, CDR2 SYGVQD, per germline (reference sequence). For the CDR3, the DNA is TGCGCCAGCAGTGACACTAGCGGGCCCTCTCGGGAGCAGTACTTC. Residues: CASSDTSGPSREQYF.

In this sample, this clone turned up a few times. The CDR3 bases are TGTGCCTGGCGGGAGCTCGGACCCTCCTACGAGCAGTACTTC. It encodes CAWRELGPSYEQYF. V and J are TRBV9 and TRBJ2-7, with 7 bases matching TRBD2. Germline loops: CDR1 SGDLS, CDR2 YYNGEE. V trimming: 10 bases; J trimming: 0 bases; junction bases outside the gene matches: 10. There are 14 residues in the CDR3. Full variable domain (missing parts from reference TRBV9 and TRBJ2-7): DSGVTQTPKHLITATGQRVTLRCSPRSGDLSVYWYQQSLDQGLQFLIQYYNGEERAKGNILERFSAQQFPDLHSELNLSSLELGDSALYFCAWRELGPSYEQYFGPGTRLTVT.